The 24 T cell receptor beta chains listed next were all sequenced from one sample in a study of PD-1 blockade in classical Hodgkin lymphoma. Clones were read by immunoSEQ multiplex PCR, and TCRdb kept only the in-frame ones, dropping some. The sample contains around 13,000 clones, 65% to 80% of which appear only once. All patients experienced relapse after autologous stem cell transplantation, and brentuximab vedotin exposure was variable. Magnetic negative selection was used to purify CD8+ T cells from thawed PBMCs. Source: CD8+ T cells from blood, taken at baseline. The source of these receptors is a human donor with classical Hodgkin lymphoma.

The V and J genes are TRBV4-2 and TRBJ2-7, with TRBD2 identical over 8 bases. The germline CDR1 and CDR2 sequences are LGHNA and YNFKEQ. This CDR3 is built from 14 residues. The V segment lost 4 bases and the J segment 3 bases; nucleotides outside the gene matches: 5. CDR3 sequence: CASSPTGGGYEQYF. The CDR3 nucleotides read TGTGCCAGCAGCCCCACGGGAGGGGGCTACGAGCAGTACTTC.

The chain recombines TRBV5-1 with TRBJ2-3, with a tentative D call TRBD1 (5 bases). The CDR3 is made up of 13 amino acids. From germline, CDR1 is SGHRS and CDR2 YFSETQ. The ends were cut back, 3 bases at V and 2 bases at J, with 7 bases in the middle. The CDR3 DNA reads TGCGCCAGCAGCTCGGACATCACAGATACGCAGTATTTT. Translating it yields CASSSDITDTQYF.

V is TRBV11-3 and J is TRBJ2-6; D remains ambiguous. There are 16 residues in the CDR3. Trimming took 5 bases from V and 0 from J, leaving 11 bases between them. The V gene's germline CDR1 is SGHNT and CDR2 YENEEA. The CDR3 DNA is TGTGCCAGCAGCCAGCCCTGGGGCTCTGGGGCCAACGTCCTGACTTTC. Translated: CASSQPWGSGANVLTF.

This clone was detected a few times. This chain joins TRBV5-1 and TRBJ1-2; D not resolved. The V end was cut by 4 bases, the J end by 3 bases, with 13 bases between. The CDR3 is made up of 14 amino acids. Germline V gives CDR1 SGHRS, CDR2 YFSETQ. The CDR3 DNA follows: TGCGCCAGCAGCCCCACCCCATGGGACTATGGCTACACCTTC. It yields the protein CASSPTPWDYGYTF. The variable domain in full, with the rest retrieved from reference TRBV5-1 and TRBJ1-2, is KAGVTQTPRYLIKTRGQQVTLSCSPISGHRSVSWYQQTPGQGLQFLFEYFSETQRNKGNFPGRFSGRQFSNSRSEMNVSTLELGDSALYLCASSPTPWDYGYTFGSGTRLTVV.

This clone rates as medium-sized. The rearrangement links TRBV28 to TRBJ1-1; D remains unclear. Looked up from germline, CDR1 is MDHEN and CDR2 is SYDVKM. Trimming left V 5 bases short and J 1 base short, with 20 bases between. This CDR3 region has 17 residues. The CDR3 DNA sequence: TGTGCCAGCAGTCCCATAACCGCCTCGGCCGGGAACACTGAAGCTTTCTTT. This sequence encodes CASSPITASAGNTEAFF. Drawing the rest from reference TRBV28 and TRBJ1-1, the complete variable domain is DVKVTQSSRYLVKRTGEKVFLECVQDMDHENMFWYRQDPGLGLRLIYFSYDVKMKEKGDIPEGYSVSREKKERFSLILESASTNQTSMYLCASSPITASAGNTEAFFGQGTRLTVV.

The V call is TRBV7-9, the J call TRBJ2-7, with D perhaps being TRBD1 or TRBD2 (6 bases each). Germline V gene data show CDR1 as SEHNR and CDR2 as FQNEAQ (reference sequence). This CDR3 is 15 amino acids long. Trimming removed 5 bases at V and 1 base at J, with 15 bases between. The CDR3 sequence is CASSPRGAPSYEQYF. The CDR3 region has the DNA TGTGCCAGCAGCCCTAGGGGGGCCCCTTCCTACGAGCAGTACTTC.

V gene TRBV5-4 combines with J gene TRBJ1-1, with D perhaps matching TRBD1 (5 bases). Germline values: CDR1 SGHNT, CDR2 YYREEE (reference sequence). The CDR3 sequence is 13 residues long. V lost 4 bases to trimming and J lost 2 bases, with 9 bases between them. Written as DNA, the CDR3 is TGTGCCAGCAGCGCGGGGGGTAACACTGAAGCTTTCTTT. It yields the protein CASSAGGNTEAFF.

The CDR3 protein is CASSWGPIGNTEAFF. CDR3 bases: TGTGCCAGCAGCTGGGGACCAATCGGGAACACTGAAGCTTTCTTT. This chain connects TRBV5-6 to TRBJ1-1; the D gene is possibly TRBD1 (5 bases). The CDR3 consists of 15 residues. Deletions cut 3 bases from V and 1 base from J, with 13 bases between. Germline assignment: CDR1 SGHDT and CDR2 YYEEEE.

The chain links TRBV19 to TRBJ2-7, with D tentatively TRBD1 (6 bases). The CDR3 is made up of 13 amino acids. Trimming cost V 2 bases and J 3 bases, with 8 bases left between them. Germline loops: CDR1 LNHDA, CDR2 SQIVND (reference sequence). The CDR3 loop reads CASSIRTDYEQYF. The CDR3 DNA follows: TGTGCCAGTAGTATACGGACAGACTACGAGCAGTACTTC.

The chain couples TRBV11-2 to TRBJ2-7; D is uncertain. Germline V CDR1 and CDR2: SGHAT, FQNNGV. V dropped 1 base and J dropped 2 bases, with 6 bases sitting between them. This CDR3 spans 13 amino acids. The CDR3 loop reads CASSLVDPYEQYF. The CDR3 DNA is TGTGCCAGCAGCTTAGTTGATCCCTACGAGCAGTACTTC.

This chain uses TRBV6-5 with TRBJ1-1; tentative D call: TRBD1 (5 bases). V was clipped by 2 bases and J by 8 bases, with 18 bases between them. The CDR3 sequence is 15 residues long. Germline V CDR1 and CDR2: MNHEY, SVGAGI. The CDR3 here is CASSYAGTPGLEAFF. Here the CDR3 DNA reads TGTGCCAGCAGTTACGCCGGGACTCCGGGATTGGAAGCTTTCTTT.

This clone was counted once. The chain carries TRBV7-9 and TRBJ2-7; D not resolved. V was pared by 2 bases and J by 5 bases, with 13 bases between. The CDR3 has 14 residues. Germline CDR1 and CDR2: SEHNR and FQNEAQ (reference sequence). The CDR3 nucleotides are TGTGCCAGCAGCTTACAGGTGATGGGGAACGAGCAGTACTTC. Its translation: CASSLQVMGNEQYF.

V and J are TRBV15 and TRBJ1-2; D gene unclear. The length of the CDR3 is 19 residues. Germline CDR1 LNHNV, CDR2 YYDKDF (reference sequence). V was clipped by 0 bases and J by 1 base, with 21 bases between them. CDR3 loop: CATSRDLMGWRSFNYGYTF. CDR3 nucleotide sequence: TGTGCCACCAGCAGAGATTTAATGGGATGGCGAAGCTTTAACTATGGCTACACCTTC.

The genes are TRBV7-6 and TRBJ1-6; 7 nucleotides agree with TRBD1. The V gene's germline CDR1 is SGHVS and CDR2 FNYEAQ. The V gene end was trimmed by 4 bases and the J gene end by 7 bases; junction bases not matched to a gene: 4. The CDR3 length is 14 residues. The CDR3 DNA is TGTGCCAGCAGCTCGGACAGGCTAAATTCACCCCTCCACTTT. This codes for CASSSDRLNSPLHF.

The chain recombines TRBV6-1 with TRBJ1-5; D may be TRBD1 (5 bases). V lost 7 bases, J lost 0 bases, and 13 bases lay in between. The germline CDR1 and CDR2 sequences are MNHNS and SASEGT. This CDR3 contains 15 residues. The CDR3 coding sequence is TGTGCCAGCAATACGACAGAGAATAGCAATCAGCCCCAGCATTTT. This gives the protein CASNTTENSNQPQHF.

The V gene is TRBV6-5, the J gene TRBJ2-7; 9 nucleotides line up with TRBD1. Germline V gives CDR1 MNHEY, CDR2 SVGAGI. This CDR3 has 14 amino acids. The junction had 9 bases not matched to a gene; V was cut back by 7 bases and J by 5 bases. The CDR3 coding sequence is TGTGCCAGCATCCCCGCGGGACAGGGCGACGAGCAGTACTTC. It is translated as CASIPAGQGDEQYF.

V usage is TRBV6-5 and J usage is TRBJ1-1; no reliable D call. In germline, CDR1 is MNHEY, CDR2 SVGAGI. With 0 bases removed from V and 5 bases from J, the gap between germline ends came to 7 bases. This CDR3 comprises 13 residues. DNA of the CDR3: TGTGCCAGCAGTTACTCGGAGAAGACTGAAGCTTTCTTT. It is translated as CASSYSEKTEAFF.

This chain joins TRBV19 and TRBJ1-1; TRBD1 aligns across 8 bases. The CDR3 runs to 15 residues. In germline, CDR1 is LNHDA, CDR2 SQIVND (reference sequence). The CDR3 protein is CASRDPGQENTEAFF. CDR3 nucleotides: TGTGCGTCCAGGGATCCGGGACAGGAGAACACTGAAGCTTTCTTT.

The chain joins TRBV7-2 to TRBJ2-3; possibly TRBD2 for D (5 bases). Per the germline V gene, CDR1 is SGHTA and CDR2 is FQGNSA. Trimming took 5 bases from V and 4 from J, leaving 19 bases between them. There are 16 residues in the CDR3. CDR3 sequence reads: CASSLLFQLRADTQYF. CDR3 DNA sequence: TGTGCCAGCAGCCTCCTCTTTCAACTGCGGGCAGATACGCAGTATTTT.

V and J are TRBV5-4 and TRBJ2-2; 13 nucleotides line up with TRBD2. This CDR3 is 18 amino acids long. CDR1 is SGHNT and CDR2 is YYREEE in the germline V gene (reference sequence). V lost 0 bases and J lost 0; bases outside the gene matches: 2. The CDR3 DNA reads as TGTGCCAGCAGCTTGGGACTAGCGGGGGGACCGAACACCGGGGAGCTGTTTTTT. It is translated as CASSLGLAGGPNTGELFF.

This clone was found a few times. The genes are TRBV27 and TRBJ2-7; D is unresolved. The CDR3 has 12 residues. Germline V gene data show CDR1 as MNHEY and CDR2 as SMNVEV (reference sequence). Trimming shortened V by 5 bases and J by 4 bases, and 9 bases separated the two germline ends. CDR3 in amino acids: CASSGLGYEQYF. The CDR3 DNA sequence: TGTGCCAGCAGTGGGCTGGGTTACGAGCAGTACTTC.

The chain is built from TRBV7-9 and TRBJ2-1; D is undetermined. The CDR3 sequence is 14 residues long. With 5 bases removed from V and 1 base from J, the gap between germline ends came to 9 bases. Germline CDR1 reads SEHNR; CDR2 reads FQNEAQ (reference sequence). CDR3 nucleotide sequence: TGTGCCAGCAGCCCCCTCGGGTCCTACAATGAGCAGTTCTTC. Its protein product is CASSPLGSYNEQFF.

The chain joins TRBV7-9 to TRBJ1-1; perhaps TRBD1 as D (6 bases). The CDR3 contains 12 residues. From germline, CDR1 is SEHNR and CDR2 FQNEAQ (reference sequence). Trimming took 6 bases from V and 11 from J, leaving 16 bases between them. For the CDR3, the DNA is TGTGCCAGCAGATCTACAGGGTTTCTGGCTTTCTTT. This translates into CASRSTGFLAFF.

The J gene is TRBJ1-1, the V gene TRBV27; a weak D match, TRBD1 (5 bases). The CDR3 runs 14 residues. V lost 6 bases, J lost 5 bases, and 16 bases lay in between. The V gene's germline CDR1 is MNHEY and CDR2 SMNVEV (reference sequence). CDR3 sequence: CASRVGGVITEAFF. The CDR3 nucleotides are TGTGCCAGCAGGGTAGGAGGGGTAATAACTGAAGCTTTCTTT.